This T cell receptor (beta chain) derives from a study of T cell responses to AZD1222 COVID-19 vaccine. To note about this clone: The antigen remains undetermined.

Using immunoSEQ multiplex PCR, the repertoire was profiled, and TCRdb retains in-frame clones only, with some absent. The table lists approximately 61,000 clones, 81% of them singletons. Whole-study results and caveats: White British ancestry dominated among donors, who included more females, and clonal diversity was possibly underestimated. Recipients of AZD1222 seropositive at baseline numbered only 5 or 6.

Sequenced material: peripheral blood, taken 28 days after the second AZD1222 dose. This clonotype was sampled from an adult who received the AZD1222 COVID-19 vaccine.

Here the CDR3 reads CASSYLLAGAHEQYF. The CDR3 DNA reads TGTGCCAGCAGTTATTTACTAGCGGGGGCCCACGAGCAGTACTTC. The chain employs TRBV6-5 and TRBJ2-7; 11 bases are shared with TRBD2. Germline lookup yields CDR1 MNHEY and CDR2 SVGAGI. The CDR3 has 15 residues. The J segment lost 5 bases and the V segment lost 3 bases, leaving 6 bases of the junction unmatched.